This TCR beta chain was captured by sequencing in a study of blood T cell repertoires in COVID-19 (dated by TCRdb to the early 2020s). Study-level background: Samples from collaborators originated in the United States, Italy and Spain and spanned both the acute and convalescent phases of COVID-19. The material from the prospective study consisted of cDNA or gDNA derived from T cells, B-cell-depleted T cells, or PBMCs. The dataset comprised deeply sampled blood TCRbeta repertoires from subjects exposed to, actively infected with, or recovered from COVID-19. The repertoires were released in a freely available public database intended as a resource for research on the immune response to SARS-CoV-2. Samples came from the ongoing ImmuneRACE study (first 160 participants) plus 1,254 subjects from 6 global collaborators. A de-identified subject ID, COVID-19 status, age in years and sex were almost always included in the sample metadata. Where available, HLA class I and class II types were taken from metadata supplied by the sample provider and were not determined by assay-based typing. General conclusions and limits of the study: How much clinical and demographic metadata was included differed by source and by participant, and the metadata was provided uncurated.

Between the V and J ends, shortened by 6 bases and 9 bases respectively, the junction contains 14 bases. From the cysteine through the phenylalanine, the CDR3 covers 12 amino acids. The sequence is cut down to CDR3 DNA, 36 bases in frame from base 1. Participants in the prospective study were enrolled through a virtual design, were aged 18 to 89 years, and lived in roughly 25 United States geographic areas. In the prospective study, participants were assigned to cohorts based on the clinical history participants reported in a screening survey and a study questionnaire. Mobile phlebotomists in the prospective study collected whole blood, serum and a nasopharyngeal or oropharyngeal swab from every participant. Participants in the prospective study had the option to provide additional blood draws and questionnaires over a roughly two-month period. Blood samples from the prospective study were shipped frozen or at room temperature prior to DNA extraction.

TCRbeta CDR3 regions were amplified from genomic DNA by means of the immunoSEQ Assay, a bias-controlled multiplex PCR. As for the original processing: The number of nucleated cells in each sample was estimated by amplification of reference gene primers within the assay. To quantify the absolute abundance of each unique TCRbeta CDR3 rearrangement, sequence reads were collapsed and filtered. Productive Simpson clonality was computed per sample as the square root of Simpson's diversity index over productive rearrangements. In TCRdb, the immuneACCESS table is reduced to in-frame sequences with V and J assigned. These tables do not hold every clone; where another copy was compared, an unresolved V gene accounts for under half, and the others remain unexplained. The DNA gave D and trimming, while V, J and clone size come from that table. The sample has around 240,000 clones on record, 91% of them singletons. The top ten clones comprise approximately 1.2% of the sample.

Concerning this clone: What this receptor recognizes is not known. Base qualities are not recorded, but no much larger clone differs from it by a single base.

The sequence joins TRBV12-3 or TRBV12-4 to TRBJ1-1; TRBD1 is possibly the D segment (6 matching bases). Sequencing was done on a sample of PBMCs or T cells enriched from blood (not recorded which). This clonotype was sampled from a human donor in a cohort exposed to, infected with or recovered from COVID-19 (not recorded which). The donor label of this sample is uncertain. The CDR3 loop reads CASRFTGTKAFF. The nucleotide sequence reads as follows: TGTGCCAGCAGATTCACCGGGACAAAAGCTTTCTTT.